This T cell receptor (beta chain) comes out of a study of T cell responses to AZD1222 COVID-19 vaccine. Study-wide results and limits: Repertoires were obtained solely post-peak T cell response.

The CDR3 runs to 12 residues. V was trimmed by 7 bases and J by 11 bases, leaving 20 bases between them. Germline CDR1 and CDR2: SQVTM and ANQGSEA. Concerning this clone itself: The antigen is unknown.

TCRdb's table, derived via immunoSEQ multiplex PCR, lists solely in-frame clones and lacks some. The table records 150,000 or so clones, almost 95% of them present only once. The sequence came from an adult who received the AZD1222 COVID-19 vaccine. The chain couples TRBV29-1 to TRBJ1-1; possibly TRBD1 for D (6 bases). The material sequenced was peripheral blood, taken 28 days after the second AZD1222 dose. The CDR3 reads CSGIEGEGSAFF. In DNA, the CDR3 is TGCAGCGGAATAGAGGGGGAGGGATCGGCTTTCTTT.